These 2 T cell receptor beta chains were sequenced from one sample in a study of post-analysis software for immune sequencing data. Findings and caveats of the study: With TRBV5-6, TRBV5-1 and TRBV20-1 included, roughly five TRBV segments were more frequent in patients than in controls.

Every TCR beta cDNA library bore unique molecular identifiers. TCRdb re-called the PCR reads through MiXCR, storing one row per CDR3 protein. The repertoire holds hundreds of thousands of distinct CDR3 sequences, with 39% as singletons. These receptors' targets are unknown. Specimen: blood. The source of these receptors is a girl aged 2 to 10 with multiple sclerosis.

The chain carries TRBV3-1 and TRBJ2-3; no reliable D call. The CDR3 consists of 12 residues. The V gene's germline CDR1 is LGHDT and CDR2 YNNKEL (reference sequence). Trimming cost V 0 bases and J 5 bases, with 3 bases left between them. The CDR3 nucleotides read TGTGCCAGCAGCCAAGACATAGATACGCAGTATTTT. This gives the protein CASSQDIDTQYF.

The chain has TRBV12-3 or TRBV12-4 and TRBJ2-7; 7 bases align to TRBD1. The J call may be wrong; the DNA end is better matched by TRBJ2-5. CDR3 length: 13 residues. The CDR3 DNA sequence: TGTGCCAGCAGCCCCACAGGGGTTGGGACCCAGTACTTC. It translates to CASSPTGVGTQYF.